These T cell receptor beta chains were read from a single sample in a study of multiple sclerosis patients with progressive multifocal leukoencephalopathy. TCRdb's table, derived via immunoSEQ multiplex PCR, lists solely in-frame clones and lacks some. The table has about 25,000 clones, 80% to 95% seen once. Sequences were derived from PBMCs, sampled from a patient treated with natalizumab. These TCRs come from a man aged 25-45 years with multiple sclerosis. Each CDR3 is given with its conserved first and last residue. D genes are given only for firm matches. Size is stated for part of the rows, as once, few or many counts, or as a class when the clone is expanded.

>NA|TRBJ2-4|TRBV21-1|NA
CASPQGARNIQYF
TGTGCCAGCCCACAGGGGGCTAGAAACATTCAGTACTTC
>TRBD1|TRBJ1-5|TRBV19|NA
CASSTFGGTGYQPQHF
TGTGCCAGTAGTACCTTCGGCGGGACAGGGTATCAGCCCCAGCATTTT
>NA|TRBJ1-1|TRBV29-1|NA
CSVEDLVTSGGAFF
TGCAGCGTTGAAGATCTGGTCACTTCTGGTGGAGCTTTCTTT
>NA|TRBJ2-5|TRBV5-1|NA
CASSSGRQETQYF
TGCGCCAGCAGCTCCGGGAGACAAGAGACCCAGTACTTC
>TRBD1|TRBJ1-1|TRBV7-2|NA
CASRRDRGRENTEAFF
TGTGCCAGCAGGCGGGACAGGGGGCGCGAGAACACTGAAGCTTTCTTT
>NA|TRBJ1-2|TRBV10-1|NA
CASRRTNSGYTF
TGCGCCAGCAGGCGCACCAATAGTGGCTACACCTTC
>NA|TRBJ1-1|TRBV9|NA
CASSRTATEAFF
TGTGCCAGCAGCCGAACAGCCACTGAAGCTTTCTTT
>NA|TRBJ2-1|TRBV6-6|NA
CASSYLGGSYNEQFF
TGTGCCAGCAGTTACTTAGGGGGTTCCTACAATGAGCAGTTCTTC
>NA|TRBJ2-1|TRBV30|NA
CAWSGGRDEQFF
TGTGCCTGGAGTGGTGGGAGAGATGAGCAGTTCTTC
>TRBD1|TRBJ1-2|TRBV5-4|NA
CASSRTGDYGYTF
TGTGCCAGCAGCCGGACAGGGGACTATGGCTACACCTTC
>NA|TRBJ1-2|TRBV4-3|NA
CASSQVMTGAHGYTF
TGCGCCAGCAGCCAAGTTATGACGGGGGCTCACGGCTACACCTTC
>NA|TRBJ2-6|TRBV6-1|once
CASSEPSSGANVLTF
TGTGCCAGCAGTGAACCGAGCTCTGGGGCCAACGTCCTGACTTTC
>TRBD1|TRBJ1-4|TRBV4-2|NA
CASSRGGLGVGEKLFF
TGTGCCAGCAGCCGAGGGGGCCTAGGGGTGGGTGAAAAACTGTTTTTT
>NA|TRBJ1-2|TRBV5-5|NA
CASSLWQGYGYTF
TGTGCCAGCAGCTTGTGGCAGGGCTATGGCTACACCTTC
>TRBD1|TRBJ2-7|TRBV5-1|NA
CASSFDRGGSEQYF
TGCGCCAGCAGCTTCGACAGGGGGGGTAGCGAGCAGTACTTC
>TRBD1|TRBJ1-4|TRBV19|NA
CASSIRPGQGGEKLFF
TGTGCCAGTAGTATTCGCCCCGGACAGGGTGGTGAAAAACTGTTTTTT
>TRBD1|TRBJ1-1|TRBV19|NA
CASSSRGTGAEAFF
TGTGCCAGTAGTTCACGCGGGACAGGGGCTGAAGCTTTCTTT
>NA|TRBJ2-1|TRBV27|NA
CASSPVDRRPDEQFF
TGTGCCAGCAGTCCAGTCGACAGGCGGCCCGATGAGCAGTTCTTC
>NA|TRBJ2-7|TRBV18|NA
CASSPGYEQYF
TGTGCCAGCTCACCTGGGTACGAGCAGTACTTC
>TRBD1|TRBJ1-1|TRBV6-1|NA
CASSGGQLMNTEAFF
TGTGCCAGCAGTGGGGGACAGCTCATGAACACTGAAGCTTTCTTT
>NA|TRBJ1-6|TRBV6-6|NA
CASSYSNRALRGALHF
TGTGCCAGCAGTTACTCGAACAGGGCATTACGGGGGGCCCTCCACTTT
>NA|TRBJ2-1|TRBV7-9|NA
CASSPGTASYNEQFF
TGTGCCAGCAGCCCCGGGACTGCCTCCTACAATGAGCAGTTCTTC
>NA|TRBJ2-1|TRBV27|few
CASRGIAGAGGEQFF
TGTGCCAGCAGGGGTATTGCGGGCGCGGGTGGTGAGCAGTTCTTC
>TRBD1|TRBJ2-3|TRBV19|NA
CASSPIGQGTDTQYF
TGTGCCAGTAGTCCCATAGGACAGGGGACAGATACGCAGTATTTT
>TRBD2|TRBJ2-6|TRBV7-2|NA
CASSLLGGSTGANVLTF
TGTGCCAGCAGCCTCCTGGGAGGGAGTACTGGGGCCAACGTCCTGACTTTC
>TRBD2|TRBJ2-5|TRBV5-1|NA
CASSYTSVIGETQYF
TGCGCCAGCAGCTATACTAGCGTGATAGGAGAGACCCAGTACTTC
>TRBD2|TRBJ2-5|TRBV9|NA
CASSPRPGGETQYF
TGTGCCAGCAGCCCTCGGCCGGGAGGGGAGACCCAGTACTTC
>TRBD2|TRBJ2-1|TRBV30|NA
CAWRGSGRAGNEQFF
TGTGCCTGGAGGGGTAGCGGGAGGGCGGGGAATGAGCAGTTCTTC
>TRBD2|TRBJ2-1|TRBV5-4|NA
CASSVTSGKGNEQFF
TGTGCCAGCAGCGTAACTAGCGGGAAAGGCAATGAGCAGTTCTTC
>NA|TRBJ2-6|TRBV5-4|NA
CASSYVDPGANVLTF
TGTGCCAGCAGCTACGTCGATCCTGGGGCCAACGTCCTGACTTTC
>NA|TRBJ2-7|TRBV16|NA
CASSRTRSYEQYF
TGTGCCAGCAGCCGGACAAGGAGCTACGAGCAGTACTTC
>TRBD1|TRBJ1-2|TRBV27|NA
CASSLLDRGYGYTF
TGTGCCAGCAGTCTCCTAGACAGGGGATATGGCTACACCTTC
>NA|TRBJ2-3|TRBV9|NA
CASSVGGNADTQYF
TGTGCCAGCAGCGTAGGAGGGAACGCAGATACGCAGTATTTT
>NA|TRBJ2-1|TRBV15|NA
CATTPVISGRNEQFF
TGTGCCACCACACCGGTAATTAGCGGCCGCAATGAGCAGTTCTTC
>NA|TRBJ2-5|TRBV7-2|NA
CASSLGGRETQYF
TGTGCCAGCAGCTTAGGGGGGCGAGAGACCCAGTACTTC
>TRBD1|TRBJ2-7|TRBV18|NA
CASSRDRSYEQYF
TGTGCCAGCTCCCGGGACAGATCCTACGAGCAGTACTTC
>NA|TRBJ1-2|TRBV4-3|NA
CASSQDVLVYGYTF
TGCGCCAGCAGCCAAGATGTATTGGTCTATGGCTACACCTTC
>TRBD1|TRBJ2-2|TRBV7-9|NA
CASSSLGTGLGELFF
TGTGCCAGCAGCTCCCTCGGGACAGGTCTCGGGGAGCTGTTTTTT